This T cell receptor (beta chain) derives from a study of blood T cell repertoires in COVID-19. At the level of the study: Acute and convalescent COVID-19 samples came from the United States, Italy and Spain. PBMCs, B-cell-depleted T cells, or T cells were the source of the cDNA or gDNA that made up the material.

Assay used: immunoSEQ multiplex PCR; TCRdb lists only in-frame clones, some missing. Among 70,000 to 95,000 clones listed, approximately 90% were seen once. The V segment lost 4 bases and the J segment 8 bases; nucleotides outside the gene matches: 12. Per germline, CDR1 LGHDT and CDR2 YNNKEL (reference sequence). CDR3 size: 16 residues. The TCR sequence derives from a woman older than 75 with active COVID-19. The genes are TRBV3-1 (or the pseudogene TRBV3-2) and TRBJ2-1, with 9 bases that match TRBD2. The specimen was peripheral blood. In DNA, the CDR3 is TGTGCCAGCAGCCGCGAGGGGGCGGGAGGGTATCATGAGCAGTTCTTC. It is translated as CASSREGAGGYHEQFF.